Each of the 13 T cell receptor beta chains below was sequenced from the same sample in a study. TCRdb re-called the 5' RACE reads with MiXCR, one entry per CDR3 protein. The data hold under 60,000 distinct CDR3 sequences, with about 28% observed a single time. What was sequenced was naive CD4+ T cells sorted from blood. Indicated subset: naive CD4+ T cells, CD4+CD45RA+CD25-. Receptors were obtained from a female donor with breast cancer.

This clonotype was observed a few times. The chain carries TRBV15 and TRBJ1-2; possible D gene TRBD1, 6 bases. The CDR3 has 14 residues. V was clipped by 8 bases and J by 3 bases, with 16 bases between them. The germline gives CDR1 LNHNV, CDR2 YYDKDF (reference sequence). Here the CDR3 reads CATGAVGGDYGYTF. For the CDR3, the DNA is TGTGCCACCGGGGCAGTAGGGGGAGACTATGGCTACACCTTC.

This clonotype was picked up many times. The chain combines TRBV6-5 with TRBJ1-5, with D tentatively TRBD1 (5 bases). Deletions cut 6 bases from V and 0 bases from J, with 12 bases between. Germline V gene lookup returns CDR1 MNHEY and CDR2 SVGAGI. This CDR3 contains 15 residues. The CDR3 DNA follows: TGTGCCAGCAGCCCAACAGGATATAGCAATCAGCCCCAGCATTTT. Translation gives CASSPTGYSNQPQHF.

This clonotype appeared a few times. One end of the junction fails to match germline, which may point to a read error. The chain recombines TRBV7-7 with TRBJ2-1, with D tentatively TRBD1 (6 bases). The CDR3 length is 13 residues. Germline V CDR1 and CDR2: SSHAT, FNYEAQ (reference sequence). Here the CDR3 DNA reads TGTGCTAGCAGCGCGAACAGGGACAATGAGCAGTTCTTC. Amino acid sequence: CASSANRDNEQFF.

This clonotype appeared a few times. The chain has TRBV20-1 and TRBJ1-3, with D unresolved. Germline values: CDR1 DFQATT, CDR2 SNEGSKA (reference sequence). The V and J ends lost 4 bases and 3 bases respectively, with 16 bases between them. This CDR3 contains 15 residues. The CDR3 DNA follows: TGCAGTGCTACCAGAGGGTCGGGGTTTGGAAACACCATATATTTT. This codes for CSATRGSGFGNTIYF.

A word on this clonotype: This sequence may be a read error, since a much larger clone differs from it by one base. V is TRBV7-2 and J is TRBJ2-3; D not certain. Germline CDR1 and CDR2: SGHTA and FQGNSA. This CDR3 is 12 amino acids long. CDR3 protein: CASSRITDTQCF. CDR3 nucleotides: TGTGCCAGCAGCCGAATCACAGATACGCAGTGTTTT.

This clonotype was found a few times. The V gene is TRBV5-1, the J gene TRBJ2-5, with unresolved D. Looked up from germline, CDR1 is SGHRS and CDR2 is YFSETQ. CDR3 length: 14 residues. Trimming took 5 bases from V and 1 from J, leaving 12 bases between them. The CDR3 here is CASRLQQPQETQYF. In DNA, the CDR3 is TGCGCCAGCAGGTTACAGCAGCCCCAAGAGACCCAGTACTTC.

This clonotype has a count of ten or more. One junction end disagrees with the germline gene, perhaps due to a read error. This sequence joins TRBV7-7 and TRBJ2-1, with 12 bases lining up with TRBD2. Looked up from germline, CDR1 is SSHAT and CDR2 is FNYEAQ (reference sequence). This CDR3 is built from 13 residues. The CDR3 bases are TGTGCTAGCAGCTCAGGGACTAGCGGGGAGCAGTTCTTC. This sequence encodes CASSSGTSGEQFF.

This clonotype was counted between two and nine times. The chain joins TRBV6-5 to TRBJ1-5; D perhaps matches TRBD1 (6 bases). Per germline, CDR1 MNHEY and CDR2 SVGAGI. The CDR3 is 14 residues long. V was shortened by 6 bases and J by 6 bases, with 15 bases between the two germline ends. The CDR3: CASSLTGWGQPQHF. CDR3 coding DNA: TGTGCCAGCAGCCTTACAGGGTGGGGTCAGCCCCAGCATTTT.

This clonotype has just a few counts. As DNA, the CDR3 is TGTGCCAGCAGTTACGGAGGAACTAATGAAAAACTGTTTTTT. This gives the protein CASSYGGTNEKLFF. The chain employs TRBV6-5 and TRBJ1-4; D remains ambiguous. V lost 2 bases to trimming and J lost 1 base, with 5 bases between them. This CDR3 spans 14 amino acids. From germline, CDR1 is MNHEY and CDR2 SVGAGI.

The chain couples TRBV5-1 to TRBJ1-6, with 10 bases aligning to TRBD1. The V gene end was trimmed by 3 bases and the J gene end by 7 bases; junction bases not matched to a gene: 4. CDR3 length: 15 amino acids. The germline CDR1 and CDR2 sequences are SGHRS and YFSETQ. The CDR3 is CASSWGQGNNSPLHF. The CDR3 region has the DNA TGCGCCAGCAGCTGGGGACAGGGGAACAATTCACCCCTCCACTTT.

This clonotype has a handful of counts. This sequence joins TRBV24-1 and TRBJ2-1; a weak D match, TRBD1 (6 bases). Trimming took off 5 bases at V and 8 bases at J, with 15 bases between the two ends. From germline, CDR1 is KGHDR and CDR2 SFDVKD. The CDR3 covers 14 residues. The CDR3 DNA sequence: TGTGCCACCAGTGCTCTGAGGGGGTTGGATGAGCAGTTCTTC. Its translation: CATSALRGLDEQFF.

This chain links TRBV30 with TRBJ2-3; 11 bases are shared with TRBD2. V gave up 5 bases and J gave up 5 bases; unmatched junction bases: 3. Germline V lookup: CDR1 GTSNPN, CDR2 SVGIG (reference sequence). CDR3 length: 13 residues. The DNA of the CDR3 is TGTGCCTGGTTAGCGGGAGGGGTAGATACGCAGTATTTT. Its protein product is CAWLAGGVDTQYF.

V usage is TRBV15 and J usage is TRBJ2-1; D gene ambiguous. Trimming stripped 2 bases from V and 6 bases from J, with 8 bases between. Germline-derived CDR1 and CDR2 are LNHNV and YYDKDF (reference sequence). The CDR3 covers 13 residues. CDR3 nucleotides: TGTGCCACCAGCAGATTCCCTAGCAATGAGCAGTTCTTC. Amino acids: CATSRFPSNEQFF.